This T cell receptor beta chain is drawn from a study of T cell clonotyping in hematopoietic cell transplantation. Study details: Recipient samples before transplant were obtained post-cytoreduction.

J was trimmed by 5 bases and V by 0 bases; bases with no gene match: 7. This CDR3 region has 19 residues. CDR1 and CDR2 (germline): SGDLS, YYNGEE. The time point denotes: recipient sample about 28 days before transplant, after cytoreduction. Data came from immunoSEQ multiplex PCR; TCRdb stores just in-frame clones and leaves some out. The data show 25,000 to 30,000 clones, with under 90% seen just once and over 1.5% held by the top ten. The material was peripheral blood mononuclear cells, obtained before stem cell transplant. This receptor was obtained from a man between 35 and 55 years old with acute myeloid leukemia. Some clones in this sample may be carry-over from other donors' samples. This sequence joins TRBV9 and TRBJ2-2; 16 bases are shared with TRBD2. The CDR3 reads CASSVDQGLAGGRTGELFF. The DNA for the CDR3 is TGTGCCAGCAGCGTAGATCAGGGACTAGCGGGAGGGAGGACCGGGGAGCTGTTTTTT. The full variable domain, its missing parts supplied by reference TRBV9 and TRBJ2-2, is DSGVTQTPKHLITATGQRVTLRCSPRSGDLSVYWYQQSLDQGLQFLIQYYNGEERAKGNILERFSAQQFPDLHSELNLSSLELGDSALYFCASSVDQGLAGGRTGELFFGEGSRLTVL.